This T cell receptor beta chain originates from a study of blood T cell repertoires in COVID-19. This CDR3 contains 14 residues. The germline V and J ends were trimmed by 5 bases and 2 bases, with 13 bases remaining between them. Germline values: CDR1 MDHEN, CDR2 SYDVKM. The data were produced by immunoSEQ multiplex PCR, yet TCRdb's version contains in-frame clones alone and is incomplete. This sample has approximately 360,000 clones; roughly 88% occur once, and the top ten carry more than 0.9%. The chain uses TRBV28 and TRBJ2-7; D perhaps matches TRBD2 (6 bases). Sequences were obtained from PBMCs or T cells enriched from blood (not recorded which). The TCR comes from a woman in her 30s with acute COVID-19. For the CDR3, the DNA is TGTGCCAGCAGTCCCCCCGGGAGTACCTACGAGCAGTACTTC. Encoded protein: CASSPPGSTYEQYF.